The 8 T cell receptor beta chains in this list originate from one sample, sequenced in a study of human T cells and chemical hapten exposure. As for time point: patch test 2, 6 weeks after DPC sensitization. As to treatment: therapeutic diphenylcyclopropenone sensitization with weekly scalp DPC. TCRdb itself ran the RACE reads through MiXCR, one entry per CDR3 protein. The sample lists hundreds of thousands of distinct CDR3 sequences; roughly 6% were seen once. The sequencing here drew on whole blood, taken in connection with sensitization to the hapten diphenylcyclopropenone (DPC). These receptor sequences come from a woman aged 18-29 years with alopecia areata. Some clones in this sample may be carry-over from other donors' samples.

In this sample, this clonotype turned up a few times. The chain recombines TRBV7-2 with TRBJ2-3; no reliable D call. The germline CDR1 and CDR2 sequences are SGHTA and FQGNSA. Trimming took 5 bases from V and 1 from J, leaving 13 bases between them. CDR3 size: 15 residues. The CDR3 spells CASSPVSSRTDTQYF. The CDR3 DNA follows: TGTGCCAGCAGCCCCGTAAGTTCCCGCACAGATACGCAGTATTTT.

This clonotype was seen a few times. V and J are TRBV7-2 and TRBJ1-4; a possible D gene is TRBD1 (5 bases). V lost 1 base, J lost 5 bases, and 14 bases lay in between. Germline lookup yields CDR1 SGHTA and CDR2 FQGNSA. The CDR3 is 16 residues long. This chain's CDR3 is CASSLGQGPKNEKLFF. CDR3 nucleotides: TGTGCCAGCAGCTTAGGCCAGGGCCCCAAGAATGAAAAACTGTTTTTT.

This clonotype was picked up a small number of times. The CDR3 bases are TGTGCCAGCAGCTTTGGGGGGATCCTTTCTGGAAACACCATATATTTT. It yields the protein CASSFGGILSGNTIYF. This chain connects TRBV7-2 to TRBJ1-3; D perhaps matches TRBD1 (5 bases). The CDR3 is 16 amino acids. Germline V gene sequence: CDR1 SGHTA, CDR2 FQGNSA. V lost 3 bases and J lost 1, with 13 bases in between.

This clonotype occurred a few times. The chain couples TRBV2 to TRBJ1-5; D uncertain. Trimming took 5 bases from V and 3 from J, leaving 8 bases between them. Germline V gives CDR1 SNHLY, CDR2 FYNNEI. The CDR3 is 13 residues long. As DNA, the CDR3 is TGTGCCAGCAGTACAGAATTCAATCAGCCCCAGCATTTT. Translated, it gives CASSTEFNQPQHF.

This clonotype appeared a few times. This CDR3 is CASSLSPQGWYGYTF. CDR3 nucleotide sequence: TGTGCCAGCAGCCTCTCCCCCCAGGGGTGGTATGGCTACACCTTC. The gene calls are TRBV7-2 and TRBJ1-2; a possible D gene is TRBD1 (6 bases). The CDR3 consists of 15 residues. Germline V gene lookup returns CDR1 SGHTA and CDR2 FQGNSA. The V gene lost 5 bases and the J gene lost 5 bases, with 18 bases spanning the gap.

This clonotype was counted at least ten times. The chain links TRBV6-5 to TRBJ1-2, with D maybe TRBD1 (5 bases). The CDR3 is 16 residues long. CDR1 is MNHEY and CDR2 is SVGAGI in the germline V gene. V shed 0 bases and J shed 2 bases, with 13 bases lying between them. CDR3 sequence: CASSYSLAGYNYGYTF. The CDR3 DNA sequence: TGTGCCAGCAGTTACTCCCTAGCAGGGTACAACTATGGCTACACCTTC.

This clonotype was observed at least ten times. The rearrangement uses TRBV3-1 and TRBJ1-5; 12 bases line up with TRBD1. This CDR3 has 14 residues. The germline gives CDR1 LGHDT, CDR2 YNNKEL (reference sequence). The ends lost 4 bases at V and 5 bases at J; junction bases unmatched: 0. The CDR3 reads CASSRDRGHQPQHF. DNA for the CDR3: TGTGCCAGCAGCCGGGACAGGGGGCATCAGCCCCAGCATTTT.

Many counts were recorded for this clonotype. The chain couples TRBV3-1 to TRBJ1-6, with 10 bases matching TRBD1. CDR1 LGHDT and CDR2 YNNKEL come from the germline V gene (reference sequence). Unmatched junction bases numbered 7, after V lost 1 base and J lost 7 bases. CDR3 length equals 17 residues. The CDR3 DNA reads TGTGCCAGCAGCCAAGCGACAGGGGGCGCCGGGAATTCACCCCTCCACTTT. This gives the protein CASSQATGGAGNSPLHF.